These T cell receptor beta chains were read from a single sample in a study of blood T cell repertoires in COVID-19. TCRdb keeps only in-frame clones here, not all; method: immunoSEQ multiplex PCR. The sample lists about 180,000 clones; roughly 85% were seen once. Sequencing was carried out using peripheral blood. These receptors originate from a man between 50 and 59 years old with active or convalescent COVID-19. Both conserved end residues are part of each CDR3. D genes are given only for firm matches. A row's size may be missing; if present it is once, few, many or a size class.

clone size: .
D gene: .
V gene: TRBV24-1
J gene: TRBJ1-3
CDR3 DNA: TGTGCCACCAGTGACGGTGCGAGCTCTGGAAACACCATATATTTT
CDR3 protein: CATSDGASSGNTIYF

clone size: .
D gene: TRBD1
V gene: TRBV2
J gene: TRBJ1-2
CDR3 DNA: TGTGCCAGTGACCGGGACAGGGCTCATGGCTACACCTTC
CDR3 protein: CASDRDRAHGYTF

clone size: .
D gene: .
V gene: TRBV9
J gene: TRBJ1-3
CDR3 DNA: TGTGCCAGCAGCGTTGACACCTTCTCTGGAAACACCATATATTTT
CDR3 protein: CASSVDTFSGNTIYF

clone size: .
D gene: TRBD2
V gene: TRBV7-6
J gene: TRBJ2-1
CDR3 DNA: TGTGCCAGCAGCCCCGGGCCCGGGGGGAATGAGCAGTTCTTC
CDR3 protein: CASSPGPGGNEQFF

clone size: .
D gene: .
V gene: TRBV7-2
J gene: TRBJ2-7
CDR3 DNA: TGTGCCAGCAGCACGACGGAGACCTACGAGCAGTACTTC
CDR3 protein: CASSTTETYEQYF

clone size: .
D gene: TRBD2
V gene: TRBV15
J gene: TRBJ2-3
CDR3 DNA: TGTGCCACCAGCAGGCCTCGGGGGGGCGATACGCAGTATTTT
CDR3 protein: CATSRPRGGDTQYF

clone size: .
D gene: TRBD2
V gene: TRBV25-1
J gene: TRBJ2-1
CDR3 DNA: TGTACCAGCAGTGAATCGGCCGGGAGGGATGAGCAGTTCTTC
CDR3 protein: CTSSESAGRDEQFF

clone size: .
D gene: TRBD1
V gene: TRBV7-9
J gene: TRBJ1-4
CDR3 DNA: TGTGCCAGCAGCTTACGGGGACAGGGTCTAGAAAAACTGTTTTTT
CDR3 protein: CASSLRGQGLEKLFF

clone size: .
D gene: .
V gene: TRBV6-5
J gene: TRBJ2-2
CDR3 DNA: TGTGCCAGCAGTCAGGGGCTTTCATCCGGGGAGCTGTTTTTT
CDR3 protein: CASSQGLSSGELFF

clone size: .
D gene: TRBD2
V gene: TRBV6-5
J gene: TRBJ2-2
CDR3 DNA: TGTGCCAGCAGTACGCAGACTAGCTGGACCGGGGAGCTGTTTTTT
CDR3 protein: CASSTQTSWTGELFF

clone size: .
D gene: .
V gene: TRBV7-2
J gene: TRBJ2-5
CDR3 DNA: TGTGCCAGCAGCTTTTGGACTGGCAGGGGAGAGACCCAGTACTTC
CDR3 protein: CASSFWTGRGETQYF

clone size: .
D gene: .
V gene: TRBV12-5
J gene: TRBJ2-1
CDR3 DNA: TGTGCTAGTGGTTTCCAGGGGGAGCAGTTCTTC
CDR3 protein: CASGFQGEQFF

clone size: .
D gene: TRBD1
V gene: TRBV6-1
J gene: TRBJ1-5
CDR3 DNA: TGTGCCAGCAGTGCCGGGGACAGGGTTTACGCCGGGGGCAATCAGCCCCAGCATTTT
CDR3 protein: CASSAGDRVYAGGNQPQHF

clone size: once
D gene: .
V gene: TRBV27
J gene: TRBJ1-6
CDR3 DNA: TGTGCCAGCAGGGAGGTACAGGGAAGCTCCTATAATTCACCCCTCCACTTT
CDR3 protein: CASREVQGSSYNSPLHF

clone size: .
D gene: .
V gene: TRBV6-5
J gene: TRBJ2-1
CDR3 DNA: TGTGCCAGCAGCTTCCTCCAAATTGCGACAAATGAGCAGTTCTTC
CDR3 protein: CASSFLQIATNEQFF

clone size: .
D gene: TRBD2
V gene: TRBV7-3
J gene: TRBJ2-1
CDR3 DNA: TGTGCCAGCAGCTCCCGGACTAGCGGGGGGGGCAATGAGCAGTTCTTC
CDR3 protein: CASSSRTSGGGNEQFF